This is a list of T cell receptor beta chains from one sample in a study of T cell responses to AZD1222 COVID-19 vaccine. The data were produced by immunoSEQ multiplex PCR, yet TCRdb's version contains in-frame clones alone and is incomplete. The sample holds some 31,000 clones, over 85% seen once. The sequencing here drew on peripheral blood, taken on day 0 of AZD1222 vaccination. These TCRs come from an adult in good health. CDR3s include the opening cysteine and the closing phenylalanine or tryptophan. Each record gives: D gene, V gene, J gene, clone size, CDR3 protein, CDR3 DNA. D genes are given only for firm matches. A row's size may be missing; if present it is once, few, many or a size class.

>NA|TRBV7-9|TRBJ2-7|NA
CASSLGHPTYEQYF
TGTGCCAGCAGCTTAGGGCACCCCACCTACGAGCAGTACTTC
>TRBD2|TRBV5-4|TRBJ2-3|NA
CASSSAGTRVTDTQYF
TGTGCCAGCAGCTCAGCCGGGACTAGGGTAACAGATACGCAGTATTTT
>NA|TRBV5-6|TRBJ1-5|NA
CASSPGSAGNQPQHF
TGTGCCAGCAGCCCGGGGTCGGCGGGCAATCAGCCCCAGCATTTT
>NA|TRBV11-2|TRBJ1-2|NA
CASSSNGGLNYGYTF
TGTGCCAGCAGCTCGAATGGGGGACTGAACTATGGCTACACCTTC
>TRBD1|TRBV19|TRBJ2-2|NA
CASRPTGSTGELFF
TGTGCCAGTAGACCGACAGGGTCCACCGGGGAGCTGTTTTTT
>NA|TRBV19|TRBJ1-1|once
CASSETRVNTEAFF
TGTGCCAGTAGTGAGACGAGAGTGAACACTGAAGCTTTCTTT
>TRBD2|TRBV7-9|TRBJ2-1|once
CASSPKQRGVYNEQFF
TGTGCCAGCAGTCCTAAACAGCGGGGCGTTTACAATGAGCAGTTCTTC
>TRBD1|TRBV19|TRBJ1-5|NA
CASRTTGVKDQPQHF
TGTGCCAGTAGGACCACAGGGGTTAAGGATCAGCCCCAGCATTTT
>TRBD1|TRBV5-1|TRBJ1-2|NA
CASSRRTGDYGYTF
TGCGCCAGCAGCCGAAGGACAGGGGACTATGGCTACACCTTC
>NA|TRBV5-5|TRBJ2-7|once
CASSWTGLPEPGREQYF
TGTGCCAGCAGCTGGACGGGGCTTCCCGAACCCGGCCGCGAGCAGTACTTC
>TRBD1|TRBV27|TRBJ1-4|NA
CASSRDRAGEKLFF
TGTGCCAGCAGTCGGGACAGGGCAGGTGAAAAACTGTTTTTT
>NA|TRBV19|TRBJ2-7|NA
CASSIVKAGSYEQYF
TGTGCCAGTAGTATAGTTAAGGCCGGCTCCTACGAGCAGTACTTC
>NA|TRBV6-5|TRBJ1-1|NA
CASSYHRDGTEAFF
TGTGCCAGCAGTTATCACAGGGATGGCACTGAAGCTTTCTTT
>TRBD1|TRBV11-3|TRBJ2-2|NA
CASALGQGETGELFF
TGTGCCAGCGCACTCGGACAGGGGGAAACCGGGGAGCTGTTTTTT
>TRBD2|TRBV18|TRBJ2-2|NA
CASSPMLAGESGELFF
TGTGCCAGCTCACCAATGCTAGCGGGAGAATCCGGGGAGCTGTTTTTT
>TRBD2|TRBV14|TRBJ2-3|NA
CASRSAGVFDTQYF
TGTGCCAGCAGGTCTGCGGGAGTCTTTGATACGCAGTATTTT
>NA|TRBV11-2|TRBJ1-1|NA
CASSPRAGAEAEAFF
TGTGCCAGCAGCCCCCGGGCAGGGGCAGAGGCTGAAGCTTTCTTT
>TRBD2|TRBV5-1|TRBJ2-5|NA
CASSLVTSGTQETQYF
TGCGCCAGCAGCTTGGTCACTAGCGGTACTCAAGAGACCCAGTACTTC
>NA|TRBV27|TRBJ2-1|NA
CASSLVSYNEQFF
TGTGCCAGCAGTTTAGTCTCCTACAATGAGCAGTTCTTC
>TRBD1|TRBV19|TRBJ2-7|NA
CASSLGTGVYEQYF
TGTGCCAGTAGTCTTGGGACAGGGGTCTACGAGCAGTACTTC
>NA|TRBV6-2/TRBV6-3|TRBJ2-3|NA
CASSYGPTDTQYF
TGTGCCAGCAGTTACGGCCCCACAGATACGCAGTATTTT
>NA|TRBV7-9|TRBJ1-5|NA
CASSLGGGQPQHF
TGTGCCAGCAGCTTAGGGGGAGGTCAGCCCCAGCATTTT
>NA|TRBV3-1/TRBV3-2|TRBJ1-2|NA
CASSQAKLVGGYTF
TGTGCCAGCAGCCAAGCAAAATTGGTAGGCGGCTACACCTTC